The source of this T cell receptor beta chain is a study of T cell repertoires in cytomegalovirus infection. Turning to the study itself: Epitope selection comprised recently identified HLA-C-restricted CMV epitopes and well-studied HLA-B-restricted CMV epitopes. Matching HLA type, along with CMV infection, was indicated by public TCR beta signatures. General study findings and limits: Dominating the ex vivo response were TCR beta clonotypes that were CMV-specific and HLA-C-restricted. Pooled public TCR beta family frequency picked out CMV carriers with the relevant HLA.

The length of the CDR3 is 16 residues. Unmatched junction bases numbered 9, after V lost 5 bases and J lost 4 bases. Germline V CDR1 and CDR2: SGHTA, FQGNSA. This clonotype appeared many times. Its antigen is unknown. From the reads, TCRdb called clonotypes with MiXCR, one entry per CDR3 protein. The table has around 300,000 distinct CDR3 sequences, 22% seen once. This rearrangement joins TRBV7-2 to TRBJ2-1; 9 nucleotides align to TRBD2. This clonotype was obtained from a human donor in good health (CMV status not recorded). Some clones in this sample may be carry-over from other donors' samples. The sequencing used cultured PBMCs, collected from culture after CMV antigen stimulation. CDR3 in amino acids: CASSPGLASLYNEQFF. The DNA for the CDR3 is TGTGCCAGCAGCCCGGGACTAGCATCATTGTACAATGAGCAGTTCTTC. Combining the CDR3 with reference TRBV7-2 and TRBJ2-1 gives the whole variable domain GAGVSQSPSNKVTEKGKDVELRCDPISGHTALYWYRQSLGQGLEFLIYFQGNSAPDKSGLPSDRFSAERTGGSVSTLTIQRTQQEDSAVYLCASSPGLASLYNEQFFGPGTRLTVL.